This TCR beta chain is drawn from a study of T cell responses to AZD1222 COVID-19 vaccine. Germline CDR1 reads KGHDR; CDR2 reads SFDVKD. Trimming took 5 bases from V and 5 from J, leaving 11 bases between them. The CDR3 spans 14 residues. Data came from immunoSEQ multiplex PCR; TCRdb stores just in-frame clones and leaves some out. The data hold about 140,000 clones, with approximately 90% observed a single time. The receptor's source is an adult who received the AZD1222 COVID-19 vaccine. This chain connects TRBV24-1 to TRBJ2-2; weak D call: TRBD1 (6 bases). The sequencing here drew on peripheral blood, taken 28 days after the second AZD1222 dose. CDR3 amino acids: CATSGWGLTGELFF. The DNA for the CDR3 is TGTGCCACCAGTGGGTGGGGGCTGACCGGGGAGCTGTTTTTT.